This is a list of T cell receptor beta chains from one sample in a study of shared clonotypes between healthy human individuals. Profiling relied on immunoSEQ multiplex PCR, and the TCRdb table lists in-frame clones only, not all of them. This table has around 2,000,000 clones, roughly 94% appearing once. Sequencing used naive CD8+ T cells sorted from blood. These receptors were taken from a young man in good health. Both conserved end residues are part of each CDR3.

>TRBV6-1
CASRVAGTDGNTIYF
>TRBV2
CASSGIEAFF
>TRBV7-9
CARSRPVSSSYEQYF
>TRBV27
CASSLSGGANSPLHF
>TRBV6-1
CASSEGQGLTGAFF
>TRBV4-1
CASSQEKASGYEQYF
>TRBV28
CASSPEGGTEAFF
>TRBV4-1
CASSQSQGNTEAFF
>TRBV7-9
CASSFTSGRTETQYF
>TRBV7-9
CASSSIAGRETEAFF
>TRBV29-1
CSVEVQRAGVYGYTF
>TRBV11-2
CASSSNPGLAAEGTYEQYF
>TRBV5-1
CASSFYGQPISDTQYF
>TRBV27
CASSLVDSYEQYF